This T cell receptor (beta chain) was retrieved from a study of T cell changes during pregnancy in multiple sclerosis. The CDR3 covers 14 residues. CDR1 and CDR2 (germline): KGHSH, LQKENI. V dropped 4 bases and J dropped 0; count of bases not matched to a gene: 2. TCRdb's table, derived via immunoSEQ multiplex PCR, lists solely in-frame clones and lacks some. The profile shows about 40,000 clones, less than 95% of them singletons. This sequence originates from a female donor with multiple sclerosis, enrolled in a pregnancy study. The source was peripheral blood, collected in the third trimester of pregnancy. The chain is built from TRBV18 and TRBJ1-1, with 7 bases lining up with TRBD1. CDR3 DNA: TGTGCCAGCTCACAACAGGGGTTGAACACTGAAGCTTTCTTT. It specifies CASSQQGLNTEAFF.